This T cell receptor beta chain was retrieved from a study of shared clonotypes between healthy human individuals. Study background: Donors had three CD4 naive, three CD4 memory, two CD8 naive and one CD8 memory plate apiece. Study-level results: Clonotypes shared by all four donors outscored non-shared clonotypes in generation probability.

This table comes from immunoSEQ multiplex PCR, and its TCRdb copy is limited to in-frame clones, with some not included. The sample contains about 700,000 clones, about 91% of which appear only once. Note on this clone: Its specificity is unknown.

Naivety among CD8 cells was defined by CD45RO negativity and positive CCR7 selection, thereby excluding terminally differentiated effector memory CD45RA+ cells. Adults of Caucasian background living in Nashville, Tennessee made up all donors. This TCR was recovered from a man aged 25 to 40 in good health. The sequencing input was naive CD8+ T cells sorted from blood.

The CDR3: CASSQAAGRGTDTQYF. For the CDR3, the DNA is TGCGCCAGCAGCCAAGCAGCGGGACGGGGTACAGATACGCAGTATTTT. The genes are TRBV4-3 and TRBJ2-3; 7 bases align to TRBD2. Germline CDR1 reads LGHNA; CDR2 reads YSLEER. The length of the CDR3 is 16 residues. V lost 1 base, J lost 3 bases, and 7 bases stayed unmatched.